The clone carrying this TCR beta chain was counted at least ten times. Its antigen remains unidentified. Inclusion characteristics of ophthalmopathy patients comprised a Clinical Activity Score of at least 3, a NOSPECS grade of at least 4, and duration under 3 months. The sample comes from a study of T cells in Graves' hyperthyroidism and ophthalmopathy. Study overall: At initial diagnosis, before any treatment had begun, peripheral blood was obtained. Study-wide results and caveats: Blood shared most expanded thyroid clonotypes above 0.001. Ophthalmopathy and stable hyperthyroidism were separated by a 13 V-J model.

In germline, CDR1 is MGHRA, CDR2 YSYEKL. This CDR3 spans 13 amino acids. Trimming cost V 4 bases and J 4 bases, with 11 bases left between them. The TCR beta CDR3 regions underwent amplification using RNA transcripts as the source. The HTBI set primed first-round TCR CDR3 RT-PCR. TCRdb re-derived calls from the multiplex PCR reads in MiXCR, one entry per CDR3 protein. The table has about half a million distinct CDR3 sequences, roughly 25% seen once. The sequencing input was blood. This receptor was identified in a woman between 25 and 40 years old with Graves' ophthalmopathy. The chain links TRBV4-1 to TRBJ2-7, with D hard to call. The CDR3 nucleotides are TGCGCCAGCAGCCTAATCGACGGTTACGAGCAGTACTTC. Amino acids: CASSLIDGYEQYF.